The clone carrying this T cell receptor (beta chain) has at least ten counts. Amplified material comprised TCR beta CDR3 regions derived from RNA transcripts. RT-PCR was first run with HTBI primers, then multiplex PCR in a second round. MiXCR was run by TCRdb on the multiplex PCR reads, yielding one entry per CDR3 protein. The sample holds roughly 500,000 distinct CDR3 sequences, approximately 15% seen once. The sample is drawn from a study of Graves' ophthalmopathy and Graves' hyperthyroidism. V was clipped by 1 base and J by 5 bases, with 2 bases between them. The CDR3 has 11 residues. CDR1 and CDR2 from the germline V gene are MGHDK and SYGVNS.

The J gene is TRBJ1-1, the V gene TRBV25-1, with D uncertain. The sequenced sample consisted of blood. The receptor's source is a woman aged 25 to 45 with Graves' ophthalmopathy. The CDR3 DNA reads TGTGCCAGCAGTGAATTGACTGAAGCTTTCTTT. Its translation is CASSELTEAFF.